A single sample gave rise to the 18 T cell receptor beta chains below, sequenced in a study of blood T cell repertoires in COVID-19. Only in-frame clones appear in the TCRdb table, and some are missing; sequencing was by immunoSEQ multiplex PCR. Altogether 15,000 to 20,000 clones are present, 70% to 90% being singletons, with the ten largest covering roughly 52%. Sequences were obtained from peripheral blood. All receptors derive from a human donor in a cohort sampled during active COVID-19.

V and J are TRBV23-1 and TRBJ2-7; TRBD2 matches at 8 bases. TRBV23-1 is known as an ORF, though its function is uncertain. Unmatched junction bases numbered 8, after V lost 8 bases and J lost 5 bases. The CDR3 spans 13 residues. For the CDR3, the DNA is TGCGCCAGCCCCGGGAGGGATTTCAACGAGCAGTACTTC. Translating it yields CASPGRDFNEQYF.

The V and J genes are TRBV3-1 (or the pseudogene TRBV3-2) and TRBJ1-3; D is possibly TRBD1 (6 bases). The V gene lost 0 bases and the J gene lost 2 bases, with 8 bases spanning the gap. The CDR3 runs 15 residues. Germline CDR1 is LGHDT and CDR2 is YNNKEL (reference sequence). The CDR3 spells CASSQDHRAGNTIYF. The CDR3 nucleotides are TGTGCCAGCAGCCAAGATCACAGGGCTGGAAACACCATATATTTT.

The chain is built from TRBV30 and TRBJ2-1, with a possible D match to TRBD1 (6 bases). The CDR3 loop spans 15 amino acids. V was trimmed by 3 bases and J by 1 base, leaving 13 bases between them. Germline loops: CDR1 GTSNPN, CDR2 SVGIG (reference sequence). The CDR3 sequence: CAWREKQGSYNEQFF. The CDR3 DNA follows: TGTGCCTGGAGGGAGAAACAGGGATCCTACAATGAGCAGTTCTTC.

This chain links TRBV4-2 with TRBJ1-6; possible D gene TRBD1, 6 bases. Germline V gene lookup returns CDR1 LGHNA and CDR2 YNFKEQ. The CDR3 extends over 15 amino acids. V was shortened by 0 bases and J by 9 bases, with 12 bases between the two germline ends. The CDR3 sequence is CASSQDGGAGSPLHF. CDR3 DNA sequence: TGTGCCAGCAGCCAAGATGGGGGGGCGGGTTCACCCCTCCACTTT.

The J gene is TRBJ2-3, the V gene TRBV7-9; maybe TRBD1 (6 bases). Trimming pared 4 bases from V and 5 bases from J, leaving 13 bases between. Looked up from germline, CDR1 is SEHNR and CDR2 is FQNEAQ (reference sequence). CDR3 length: 14 residues. CDR3 DNA sequence: TGTGCCAGCAGCTCGACAGGCGGTCGAGATACGCAGTATTTT. Translated: CASSSTGGRDTQYF.

The rearrangement uses TRBV2 and TRBJ1-2; D not certain. Trimming left V 7 bases short and J 4 bases short, with 13 bases between. Per the germline V gene, CDR1 is SNHLY and CDR2 is FYNNEI. This CDR3 is built from 13 residues. The CDR3 sequence is CASNEAQAYGYTF. The CDR3 DNA is TGTGCCAGCAACGAGGCACAAGCCTATGGCTACACCTTC.

The rearrangement joins TRBV18 to TRBJ2-1; no definite D call. This CDR3 comprises 15 residues. CDR1 and CDR2 from the germline V gene are KGHSH and LQKENI. The V end was cut by 5 bases, the J end by 1 base, with 12 bases between. The CDR3: CASSILEWSYNEQFF. The CDR3 nucleotides read TGTGCCAGCTCAATCCTGGAGTGGTCCTACAATGAGCAGTTCTTC.

J is TRBJ2-1 and V is TRBV7-9; 10 bases fit TRBD2. The V gene end was trimmed by 6 bases and the J gene end by 5 bases; junction bases not matched to a gene: 7. The CDR3 contains 15 residues. Germline-derived CDR1 and CDR2 are SEHNR and FQNEAQ (reference sequence). CDR3: CASRMGLASNNEQFF. The CDR3 nucleotides are TGTGCCAGCAGAATGGGACTAGCGTCGAACAATGAGCAGTTCTTC.

To note about this clone: One end of the junction does not line up with germline, which may come from a read error. The chain's CDR3 is CASREVGQGAKGYTF. CDR3 coding DNA: TGTGCCAGCAGAGAAGTGGGACAGGGGGCGAAAGGCTACACCTTC. The chain combines TRBV6-1 with TRBJ1-2; 12 bases match TRBD1. The CDR3 totals 15 residues. Germline CDR1 is MNHNS and CDR2 is SASEGT.

The J gene is TRBJ2-5, the V gene TRBV2; 10 positions agree with TRBD2. The CDR3 length is 16 residues. Trimming removed 8 bases from V and 4 bases from J; junction bases left unmatched: 13. The germline CDR1 and CDR2 sequences are SNHLY and FYNNEI. CDR3 sequence (DNA): TGTGCCAGCCAGGGAGGAGCGGGGGGGCCCTTAGAGACCCAGTACTTC. Its translation: CASQGGAGGPLETQYF.

This clone appeared a single time. The gene calls are TRBV13 and TRBJ2-4, with D perhaps matching TRBD1 (6 bases). The V gene's germline CDR1 is PRHDT and CDR2 FYEKMQ (reference sequence). Trimming took 5 bases from V and 0 from J, leaving 11 bases between them. The CDR3 has 15 amino acids. CDR3 amino acids: CASSRTGIAKNIQYF. The CDR3 DNA follows: TGTGCCAGCAGCCGTACAGGGATAGCCAAAAACATTCAGTACTTC.

The rearrangement uses TRBV7-6 and TRBJ2-7, with a tentative D call TRBD2 (6 bases). The V and J ends lost 1 base and 1 base respectively, with 11 bases between them. Germline V gene lookup returns CDR1 SGHVS and CDR2 FNYEAQ. CDR3 size: 15 residues. CDR3 loop: CASSLGPGGSYEQYF. CDR3 nucleotide sequence: TGTGCCAGCAGCTTAGGCCCCGGGGGATCCTACGAGCAGTACTTC.

The gene calls are TRBV6-1 and TRBJ2-3; D not certain. Germline CDR1 is MNHNS and CDR2 is SASEGT. The CDR3 covers 16 residues. V lost 2 bases and J 3 bases, leaving 15 bases between the germline ends. This CDR3 reads CASSEFANLATDTQYF. For the CDR3, the DNA is TGTGCCAGCAGTGAATTCGCTAATCTCGCAACAGATACGCAGTATTTT.

This clone was detected a few times. The rearrangement joins TRBV5-6 to TRBJ1-1; D possibly corresponds to TRBD1 (6 bases). Germline V gene lookup returns CDR1 SGHDT and CDR2 YYEEEE. V lost 6 bases, J lost 0 bases, and 9 bases lay in between. This CDR3 region has 13 residues. As DNA, the CDR3 is TGTGCCAGCACGGACAGCTTGAACACTGAAGCTTTCTTT. It is translated as CASTDSLNTEAFF.

The V call is TRBV3-1 (or the pseudogene TRBV3-2), the J call TRBJ2-6; 9 bases agree with TRBD2. The length of the CDR3 is 17 residues. Germline CDR1 reads LGHDT; CDR2 reads YNNKEL (reference sequence). The junction had 3 bases not matched to a gene; V was cut back by 3 bases and J by 0 bases. The CDR3 sequence is CASSHAGGYSGANVLTF. As DNA, the CDR3 is TGTGCCAGCAGCCATGCGGGGGGGTACTCTGGGGCCAACGTCCTGACTTTC.

V gene TRBV19 combines with J gene TRBJ1-6; 8 nucleotides line up with TRBD1. The CDR3 length is 15 residues. Germline-derived CDR1 and CDR2 are LNHDA and SQIVND (reference sequence). V was clipped by 4 bases and J by 8 bases; unmatched bases: 7. As DNA, the CDR3 is TGTGCCAGTAGTACGGACAGGGCTGGTGATTCACCCCTCCACTTT. Protein product: CASSTDRAGDSPLHF.

This clone was recorded a few times. The CDR3 spells CASSFHDTGGMGTEAFF. The CDR3 DNA reads TGTGCCAGCAGCTTCCACGATACAGGGGGGATGGGAACTGAAGCTTTCTTT. The rearrangement uses TRBV7-9 and TRBJ1-1; TRBD1 matches at 8 bases. Germline assignment: CDR1 SEHNR and CDR2 FQNEAQ (reference sequence). The CDR3 contains 17 residues. V was pared by 3 bases and J by 5 bases, with 14 bases of the junction left unmatched.

V and J are TRBV19 and TRBJ1-1; weak D call: TRBD1 (6 bases). Germline assignment: CDR1 LNHDA and CDR2 SQIVND (reference sequence). The ends were cut back, 5 bases at V and 6 bases at J, with 13 bases in the middle. The CDR3 sequence is 13 residues long. Here the CDR3 DNA reads TGTGCCAGTAGTTCCAGGGGAGTCTCTGAAGCTTTCTTT. This encodes CASSSRGVSEAFF. Combining the CDR3 with reference TRBV19 and TRBJ1-1 gives the whole variable domain DGGITQSPKYLFRKEGQNVTLSCEQNLNHDAMYWYRQDPGQGLRLIYYSQIVNDFQKGDIAEGYSVSREKKESFPLTVTSAQKNPTAFYLCASSSRGVSEAFFGQGTRLTVV.